This T cell receptor (beta chain) was obtained from a study of blood T cell repertoires in COVID-19. Study as a whole: COVID-19 samples collected from the United States, Italy and Spain covered acute and convalescent phases. Nucleic acid was either cDNA or gDNA, and it came from T cells, B-cell-depleted T cells, or PBMCs.

Under the authors' procedure: Quantification of nucleated cells was approximated via reference gene primer amplification. Only in-frame clones appear in the TCRdb table, and some are missing; sequencing was by immunoSEQ multiplex PCR. V, J and clone size were drawn from that table, and D and trimming were deduced from the DNA. The sample carries under 300,000 clones, about 88% recorded once. This clone has only a few counts. The CDR3 has 14 amino acids. Trimming stripped 6 bases from V and 2 bases from J, with 10 bases between. CDR1 SNHLY and CDR2 FYNNEI come from the germline V gene. The receptor comes from a man between 18 and 35 years old with active or convalescent COVID-19. The chain employs TRBV2 and TRBJ2-2; D not resolved. Sample: peripheral blood. The CDR3 loop reads CASRIRANTGELFF. DNA for the CDR3: TGTGCCAGCAGAATAAGAGCAAACACCGGGGAGCTGTTTTTT.